The T cell receptor beta chain described here comes from a study of CD8 T cells in Susac syndrome. The CDR3 is made up of 15 amino acids. Trimming took 2 bases from V and 0 from J; bases not matched to a gene: 0. Germline V gene data show CDR1 as LNHDA and CDR2 as SQIVND (reference sequence). RNA totalling roughly 0.45 to 1 ug underwent reverse transcription with random hexamers. One entry per CDR3 protein, called by TCRdb with MiXCR from the immunoSEQ multiplex PCR reads. The repertoire holds about 52,000 distinct CDR3 sequences, with 93% as singletons. V is TRBV19 and J is TRBJ1-3, with 8 bases that match TRBD1. This clonotype originated in a human donor with multiple sclerosis. Sequenced input: CD8+ T cells from PBMCs. The CDR3 DNA reads TGTGCCAGTAGTATAACAGGGGGCTCTGGAAACACCATATATTTT. Its protein is CASSITGGSGNTIYF.